This paragraph covers one T cell receptor (beta chain) sequence. This sample is part of a study of shared T cell receptors in the human thymus. The ends were cut back, 3 bases at V and 3 bases at J, with 8 bases in the middle. The CDR3 length is 13 residues. The V gene's germline CDR1 is SGHDN and CDR2 FVKESK. TCRdb's copy holds only in-frame clones and misses some; the assay was immunoSEQ multiplex PCR. The table has about 730,000 clones, 80% to 90% seen once. These same data were also listed under a study on human thymus T cells. In that study: The donors were infants in Finland with congenital heart defects, otherwise immunologically healthy. Corrective heart surgery yielded resections, and these provided the thymus tissue. Within thymic and blood repertoires, V and J gene usage appeared to be biased. Highly overlapping thymic repertoires in unrelated individuals were reported by related research.

The sample comprised thymocytes. This receptor was taken from a girl less than two years old with a congenital heart defect. The J gene is TRBJ1-2, the V gene TRBV14; the D is unclear. The chain's CDR3 is CASSQGPDYGYTF. The CDR3 DNA sequence: TGTGCCAGCAGCCAGGGCCCGGACTATGGCTACACCTTC.